Shown below are 27 T cell receptor beta chains from a single sample sequenced in a study of T-cell memory formation after mild COVID-19. TCRdb reprocessed the 5' RACE reads with MiXCR, giving one entry per CDR3 protein. The repertoire holds 350,000 to 450,000 distinct CDR3 sequences, with over 15% as singletons. The sequenced sample consisted of PBMCs or a T cell subset sorted from them (not recorded which). These receptors came from an adult woman who had mild COVID-19 (a few samples of this study predate the infection). Cell type and time point are not known.

The J gene is TRBJ1-3, the V gene TRBV20-1; D unresolved. Per the germline V gene, CDR1 is DFQATT and CDR2 is SNEGSKA (reference sequence). V was pared by 3 bases and J by 4 bases, with 13 bases between. This CDR3 has 14 amino acids. The CDR3, as DNA: TGCAGTGCTAGCTGGAACAAGGGCGGAAACACCATATATTTT. Protein sequence: CSASWNKGGNTIYF.

This clonotype was found many times. The V gene is TRBV5-1, the J gene TRBJ2-7; 8 bases agree with TRBD1. V shed 4 bases and J 2 bases; nucleotides not matched to a gene: 8. The germline CDR1 and CDR2 sequences are SGHRS and YFSETQ. The CDR3 has 15 residues. The CDR3 sequence: CASSSPDRGTYEQYF. The CDR3 nucleotides are TGCGCCAGCAGCAGCCCCGACAGGGGCACCTACGAGCAGTACTTC.

This clonotype was recorded a few times. The gene calls are TRBV12-3 or TRBV12-4 and TRBJ1-2, with 7 bases lining up with TRBD1. The trim removed 1 base at V and 9 bases at J, leaving 2 bases unmatched. The CDR3 sequence is 12 residues long. The CDR3 DNA follows: TGTGCCAGCAGTTTAGACAGGGGAAGCTACACCTTC. Its translation: CASSLDRGSYTF.

This chain links TRBV5-1 with TRBJ1-2; D might be TRBD1 (6 bases). Germline-derived CDR1 and CDR2 are SGHRS and YFSETQ. CDR3 length equals 14 residues. The germline V and J ends were trimmed by 4 bases and 6 bases, with 16 bases remaining between them. CDR3 sequence (DNA): TGCGCCAGCAGCACCCCAGACAGGAGTGATGGCTACACCTTC. Protein product: CASSTPDRSDGYTF.

A few counts support this clonotype. CDR3 region: CSAGPGSSSGANVLTF. The CDR3 DNA sequence: TGCAGTGCTGGCCCGGGGTCGAGCTCTGGGGCCAACGTCCTGACTTTC. The chain joins TRBV20-1 to TRBJ2-6, with a tentative D call TRBD2 (5 bases). The CDR3 consists of 16 residues. Looked up from germline, CDR1 is DFQATT and CDR2 is SNEGSKA (reference sequence). V shed 5 bases and J shed 0 bases, with 14 bases lying between them.

The chain joins TRBV5-1 to TRBJ2-3, with D maybe TRBD2 (6 bases). This CDR3 is built from 15 residues. Germline CDR1 reads SGHRS; CDR2 reads YFSETQ. V lost 4 bases to trimming and J lost 4 bases, with 16 bases between them. CDR3 nucleotides: TGCGCCAGCAGCCATGCGGAGGGGCGGGCAGATACGCAGTATTTT. It is translated as CASSHAEGRADTQYF. Looking up the rest from reference TRBV5-1 and TRBJ2-3 gives the full variable domain: KAGVTQTPRYLIKTRGQQVTLSCSPISGHRSVSWYQQTPGQGLQFLFEYFSETQRNKGNFPGRFSGRQFSNSRSEMNVSTLELGDSALYLCASSHAEGRADTQYFGPGTRLTVL.

This rearrangement joins TRBV7-3 to TRBJ2-5; D is uncertain. Trimming pared 4 bases from V and 2 bases from J, leaving 8 bases between. Germline CDR1 reads SGHTA; CDR2 reads FQGTGA. This CDR3 is built from 13 residues. CDR3: CASSSTPQETQYF. For the CDR3, the DNA is TGTGCCAGCAGCTCGACTCCTCAAGAGACCCAGTACTTC.

The table lists this clonotype with a few counts. The rearrangement links TRBV15 to TRBJ1-2; D uncertain. V lost 0 bases and J 0 bases, leaving 17 bases between the germline ends. The CDR3 is 18 amino acids. Germline V gene sequence: CDR1 LNHNV, CDR2 YYDKDF (reference sequence). As DNA, the CDR3 is TGTGCCACCAGCAGAGATATCGGGCCCGGAGCCTCTAACTATGGCTACACCTTC. Protein product: CATSRDIGPGASNYGYTF.

V and J are TRBV4-1 and TRBJ1-6; D not certain. V lost 1 base and J 0 bases, leaving 7 bases between the germline ends. CDR3 length equals 16 residues. Germline lookup yields CDR1 MGHRA and CDR2 YSYEKL. CDR3 loop: CASSQVPSSYNSPLHF. CDR3 sequence (DNA): TGCGCCAGCAGCCAAGTACCGAGCTCCTATAATTCACCCCTCCACTTT.

The V gene is TRBV12-3 or TRBV12-4, the J gene TRBJ2-3; 11 positions match TRBD2. Trimming at V came to 4 bases and at J to 2 bases, leaving 11 bases not matched to a gene. This CDR3 has 18 residues. CDR3 nucleotides: TGTGCCAGCAGTTCCCTAGCGGGAGGTATCTATTCCACAGATACGCAGTATTTT. It translates to CASSSLAGGIYSTDTQYF.

This clonotype was detected only a few times. The CDR3 DNA is TGTGCCAGCAGTTACCAGGGGCTGAACACTGAAGCTTTCTTT. The encoded protein is CASSYQGLNTEAFF. The J gene is TRBJ1-1, the V gene TRBV6-5; weak D call: TRBD1 (6 bases). The CDR3 totals 14 residues. The V gene lost 2 bases and the J gene lost 0 bases, with 7 bases spanning the gap. Germline V gene data show CDR1 as MNHEY and CDR2 as SVGAGI.

CDR3 bases: TGCAGTGCTGGGGACGGCTCCTACGAGCAGTACTTC. This translates into CSAGDGSYEQYF. V usage is TRBV20-1 and J usage is TRBJ2-7; D is tentatively TRBD1 or TRBD2 (5 bases each). Germline CDR1 reads DFQATT; CDR2 reads SNEGSKA (reference sequence). CDR3 size: 12 residues. Trimming removed 5 bases from V and 0 bases from J, with 8 bases in between.

J is TRBJ2-2 and V is TRBV3-1; no firm D call. Germline V lookup: CDR1 LGHDT, CDR2 YNNKEL (reference sequence). The ends were cut back, 4 bases at V and 6 bases at J, with 6 bases in the middle. The CDR3 spans 12 residues. The CDR3 is CASSPESGELFF. Here the CDR3 DNA reads TGTGCCAGCAGCCCCGAATCCGGGGAGCTGTTTTTT.

The chain couples TRBV7-8 to TRBJ1-6, with D perhaps TRBD1 (6 bases). Between the trimmed V and J ends, which lost 1 base and 0 bases, there was a span of 10 bases. CDR1 is SGHVS, CDR2 FQNEAQ, per germline. CDR3 length: 17 residues. This chain's CDR3 is CASSLEGQISYNSPLHF. The CDR3 region has the DNA TGTGCCAGCAGCTTAGAAGGACAGATCTCCTATAATTCACCCCTCCACTTT.

This clonotype was observed a few times. The chain links TRBV12-3 or TRBV12-4 to TRBJ1-6; D is undetermined. V was trimmed by 6 bases and J by 8 bases, leaving 11 bases between them. This CDR3 is 13 amino acids long. The CDR3 DNA is TGTGCCAGCAGCGGAAACCCGTATTCACCCCTCCACTTT. Protein product: CASSGNPYSPLHF.

This clonotype was counted only a few times. The V gene is TRBV7-9, the J gene TRBJ2-1; maybe TRBD2 (5 bases). V was pared by 8 bases and J by 0 bases, with 11 bases between. The CDR3 contains 14 residues. Germline assignment: CDR1 SEHNR and CDR2 FQNEAQ (reference sequence). This CDR3 is CASDSGSSYNEQFF. In DNA, the CDR3 is TGTGCCAGCGATTCGGGGAGCTCCTACAATGAGCAGTTCTTC.

V and J are TRBV20-1 and TRBJ2-7, with 9 bases identical to TRBD2. V lost 6 bases and J lost 5; bases outside the gene matches: 14. This CDR3 spans 15 amino acids. The germline V gene encodes CDR1 DFQATT and CDR2 SNEGSKA (reference sequence). The CDR3 region has the DNA TGCAGTGCCATAGGGGGAGGGCTAGCGGGGAACGAGCAGTACTTC. This codes for CSAIGGGLAGNEQYF.

This chain uses TRBV20-1 with TRBJ2-1, with 16 nucleotides matching TRBD2. Germline CDR1 is DFQATT and CDR2 is SNEGSKA (reference sequence). The CDR3 length is 17 residues. V shed 6 bases and J 2 bases; nucleotides not matched to a gene: 7. The CDR3 loop reads CSASGLAGGGTYNEQFF. The CDR3 bases are TGCAGTGCGTCGGGACTAGCGGGAGGGGGGACCTACAATGAGCAGTTCTTC.

This clonotype was counted between two and nine times. V and J are TRBV7-2 and TRBJ2-7; the match to TRBD2 covers 7 bases. The CDR3 is made up of 13 amino acids. The V gene's germline CDR1 is SGHTA and CDR2 FQGNSA. V was clipped by 5 bases and J by 4 bases; unmatched bases: 5. CDR3 sequence: CASSPLGGYEQYF. For the CDR3, the DNA is TGTGCCAGCAGCCCCCTCGGGGGGTACGAGCAGTACTTC.

This chain uses TRBV5-1 with TRBJ1-5, with a weak D call TRBD1 (5 bases). CDR3 length: 15 amino acids. V shed 0 bases and J shed 1 base, with 8 bases lying between them. Germline V CDR1 and CDR2: SGHRS, YFSETQ. The CDR3 loop reads CASSLEPGSNQPQHF. The CDR3 bases are TGCGCCAGCAGCTTGGAGCCAGGGAGCAATCAGCCCCAGCATTTT.

The J gene is TRBJ2-5, the V gene TRBV2; 12 nucleotides match TRBD2. V lost 6 bases and J lost 5; bases outside the gene matches: 16. The CDR3 runs 18 residues. Germline CDR1 is SNHLY and CDR2 is FYNNEI. DNA of the CDR3: TGTGCCAGCAGCCATGTTATTGGACTAGCGGGAAGGCTGGAGACCCAGTACTTC. Protein sequence: CASSHVIGLAGRLETQYF.

The rearrangement joins TRBV25-1 to TRBJ2-7; perhaps TRBD1 as D (6 bases). Germline assignment: CDR1 MGHDK and CDR2 SYGVNS. V was shortened by 10 bases and J by 3 bases, with 10 bases between the two germline ends. The CDR3 is 11 residues long. CDR3 DNA sequence: TGTGCCACGGGACACCACTACGAGCAGTACTTC. Its protein product is CATGHHYEQYF.

This sequence joins TRBV9 and TRBJ2-7, with D unresolved. This CDR3 is 13 amino acids long. The germline V and J ends were trimmed by 4 bases and 5 bases, with 13 bases remaining between them. CDR1 and CDR2 (germline): SGDLS, YYNGEE. The CDR3 is CASSPYENHEQYF. CDR3 DNA sequence: TGTGCCAGCAGCCCCTATGAAAACCACGAGCAGTACTTC.

This chain joins TRBV24-1 and TRBJ2-7, with a possible D match to TRBD2 (5 bases). Germline V gene data show CDR1 as KGHDR and CDR2 as SFDVKD. The V end was cut by 7 bases, the J end by 7 bases, with 16 bases between. The CDR3 length is 13 residues. CDR3 in amino acids: CATRSGLAGEQYF. The CDR3 coding sequence is TGTGCCACCAGATCCGGACTTGCGGGTGAGCAGTACTTC.

The chain carries TRBV11-2 and TRBJ2-7; maybe TRBD1 (6 bases). The length of the CDR3 is 14 residues. Germline V gene lookup returns CDR1 SGHAT and CDR2 FQNNGV. V was pared by 5 bases and J by 10 bases, with 21 bases between. The CDR3 DNA is TGTGCCAGCAGCCCCAGGGTCCCAGACAGGTTCCAGTACTTC. As protein: CASSPRVPDRFQYF.

In this sample, this clonotype turned up once. The V gene is TRBV3-1, the J gene TRBJ1-2, with a tentative D call TRBD1 (5 bases). V lost 0 bases and J lost 4, with 15 bases in between. The CDR3 contains 16 residues. The germline V gene encodes CDR1 LGHDT and CDR2 YNNKEL (reference sequence). The CDR3 sequence is CASSQDITGEGYGYTF. The CDR3 nucleotides are TGTGCCAGCAGCCAAGATATAACAGGAGAAGGCTATGGCTACACCTTC.

The V and J genes are TRBV5-1 and TRBJ1-2; D gene unclear. There are 17 residues in the CDR3. The germline V and J ends were trimmed by 1 base and 5 bases, with 21 bases remaining between them. Per the germline V gene, CDR1 is SGHRS and CDR2 is YFSETQ. The CDR3 sequence is CASSLSPGMSRDYGYTF. For the CDR3, the DNA is TGCGCCAGCAGCTTGAGTCCTGGGATGAGTCGTGATTATGGCTACACCTTC.